This entry features one TCR beta chain sequence. Its antigen is not identified. This record comes from a study of T cells expressing NK-cell markers. Across the whole study: The authors sequenced eight donors, of whom seven were HCMV-seropositive and one was seronegative.

Template switching by 5'RACE with UMIs generated the TCR beta cDNA. TCRdb re-called the 5' RACE reads and shows each CDR3 protein once, DNA omitted. The repertoire table contains fewer than 400,000 distinct CDR3 sequences. Germline V gene sequence: CDR1 SGHTA, CDR2 FQGNSA. CDR3 size: 17 residues. Study outcomes and limitations: These clonotypes, the leaders elsewhere, also led the CD3+CD56-NKG2C+ fraction in a few donors.

The TCR comes from a man aged 18 to 69 in good health. The chain carries TRBV7-2 and TRBJ2-7; as DNA is missing, the TRBD2 call by TCRdb cannot be tested. Material: blood T cells: a sorted CD56 or NKG2C T cell subset, CD4+ or CD8+ T cells, or bulk PBMC T cells (not recorded which). CDR3 sequence reads: CASSSQASSGGAYEQYF.